The 27 T cell receptor beta chains reported below all come from one sample, sequenced in a study of blood T cell repertoires in COVID-19. Data came from immunoSEQ multiplex PCR; TCRdb stores just in-frame clones and leaves some out. The data hold some 150,000 clones, with about 90% observed a single time. The sequenced material came from peripheral blood. The receptors here all came from a woman aged 80 or over with acute or convalescent COVID-19.

The chain links TRBV11-2 to TRBJ2-3; TRBD2 aligns across 13 bases. After removal of 5 bases from V and 7 bases from J, the junction contained 6 bases not matched to a gene. This CDR3 has 15 residues. Looked up from germline, CDR1 is SGHAT and CDR2 is FQNNGV. CDR3 nucleotide sequence: TGTGCCAGCAGCATCGGGACTAGCGGGGCGTATACGCAGTATTTT. Translated: CASSIGTSGAYTQYF.

The chain uses TRBV5-1 and TRBJ2-2; TRBD2 aligns across 8 bases. CDR1 is SGHRS and CDR2 is YFSETQ in the germline V gene. The CDR3 has 16 residues. Germline trimming cut 1 base from V and 7 bases from J; bases unmatched to any gene: 9. CDR3 in amino acids: CASSLPGTSRVGELFF. Written as DNA, the CDR3 is TGCGCCAGCAGCTTGCCCGGGACTAGTAGAGTCGGGGAGCTGTTTTTT.

This chain connects TRBV12-3 or TRBV12-4 to TRBJ1-5; TRBD1 might be the D (5 bases). The length of the CDR3 is 13 residues. Trimming cost V 7 bases and J 4 bases, with 11 bases left between them. DNA of the CDR3: TGTGCCAGCACCGACCGACAGAATCAGCCCCAGCATTTT. Amino acids: CASTDRQNQPQHF.

The chain couples TRBV4-3 to TRBJ2-5; D gene uncertain. Trimming pared 0 bases from V and 6 bases from J, leaving 8 bases between. The CDR3 covers 13 residues. Germline lookup yields CDR1 LGHNA and CDR2 YSLEER. The CDR3 nucleotides read TGCGCCAGCAGCCAAGATTACAGACAGACCCAGTACTTC. It specifies CASSQDYRQTQYF.

This clone was seen more than once but under ten times. This rearrangement joins TRBV5-1 to TRBJ1-4, with D maybe TRBD1 (6 bases). Germline values: CDR1 SGHRS, CDR2 YFSETQ. V lost 0 bases and J lost 3, with 12 bases in between. The CDR3 spans 16 residues. The CDR3 region is CASSLGQAWANEKLFF. DNA of the CDR3: TGCGCCAGCAGCTTGGGACAGGCGTGGGCTAATGAAAAACTGTTTTTT.

The chain uses TRBV6-6 and TRBJ1-1; TRBD1 agrees at 9 bases. The CDR3 runs 13 residues. CDR1 is MNHNY, CDR2 SVGAGI, per germline (reference sequence). With V trimmed by 6 bases and J by 3 bases, 2 bases remained unmatched. CDR3: CASRTGGYTEAFF. Here the CDR3 DNA reads TGTGCCAGCAGGACAGGGGGTTACACTGAAGCTTTCTTT.

CDR3 nucleotides: TGTGCCAGCAGCCAAGGGGCGAGTGGCTACACCTTC. It yields the protein CASSQGASGYTF. The chain combines TRBV3-1 (or the pseudogene TRBV3-2) with TRBJ1-2; D uncertain. Germline V lookup: CDR1 LGHDT, CDR2 YNNKEL (reference sequence). The CDR3 covers 12 residues. Trimming took off 1 base at V and 7 bases at J, with 7 bases between the two ends.

V usage is TRBV10-3 and J usage is TRBJ1-2, with 10 bases fitting TRBD1. Germline V CDR1 and CDR2: ENHRY, SYGVKD. V lost 6 bases, J lost 4 bases, and 5 bases stayed unmatched. The CDR3 has 14 amino acids. CDR3 nucleotide sequence: TGTGCCATCAGCCAGGGGGACAGGGGCTATGGCTACACCTTC. Its translation: CAISQGDRGYGYTF.

The V and J genes are TRBV12-3 or TRBV12-4 and TRBJ1-1; TRBD1 agrees at 9 bases. This CDR3 spans 12 amino acids. V gave up 8 bases and J gave up 10 bases; unmatched junction bases: 8. CDR3 residues: CASRDRDLGAFF. DNA of the CDR3: TGTGCCAGCCGGGACAGGGACCTCGGAGCTTTCTTT.

This chain uses TRBV27 with TRBJ1-2; TRBD1 agrees at 7 bases. The V and J ends lost 5 bases and 7 bases, in that order; junction bases with no gene match: 7. The CDR3 totals 13 residues. Germline CDR1 MNHEY, CDR2 SMNVEV (reference sequence). CDR3 residues: CASSLQGLTGYTF. The CDR3 nucleotides are TGTGCCAGCAGTCTACAGGGGTTGACTGGCTACACCTTC.

This chain links TRBV2 with TRBJ2-2; 12 nucleotides align to TRBD1. The CDR3 consists of 20 residues. The V gene end was trimmed by 7 bases and the J gene end by 4 bases; junction bases not matched to a gene: 19. The V gene's germline CDR1 is SNHLY and CDR2 FYNNEI. The CDR3 DNA reads as TGTGCCAGCATCCCCACGTCGGGACAGGGGGCATCCTTGGGCACCGGGGAGCTGTTTTTT. Residues: CASIPTSGQGASLGTGELFF. Looking up the rest from reference TRBV2 and TRBJ2-2 gives the full variable domain: EPEVTQTPSHQVTQMGQEVILRCVPISNHLYFYWYRQILGQKVEFLVSFYNNEISEKSEIFDDQFSVERPDGSNFTLKIRSTKLEDSAMYFCASIPTSGQGASLGTGELFFGEGSRLTVL.

The chain employs TRBV5-1 and TRBJ2-5; perhaps TRBD2 as D (7 bases). This CDR3 has 16 residues. CDR1 SGHRS and CDR2 YFSETQ come from the germline V gene. Trimming removed 4 bases at V and 6 bases at J, with 22 bases between. CDR3 DNA sequence: TGCGCCAGCAGCCCTCCCGGGCAGGGGAGGGTGAAGACCCAGTACTTC. Translation: CASSPPGQGRVKTQYF.

The rearrangement joins TRBV4-1 to TRBJ2-1; 7 bases map to TRBD2. Germline CDR1 MGHRA, CDR2 YSYEKL. The CDR3 runs to 16 residues. Trimming cost V 1 base and J 6 bases; bases outside gene matches: 9. The CDR3 region has the DNA TGCGCCAGCAGCCAAGGGGGAGGGGAGAGGACCAATGAGCAGTTCTTC. It is translated as CASSQGGGERTNEQFF.

The rearrangement links TRBV5-1 to TRBJ1-6, with D perhaps TRBD1 (6 bases). V was clipped by 2 bases and J by 7 bases, with 13 bases between them. Germline V lookup: CDR1 SGHRS, CDR2 YFSETQ. The CDR3 contains 15 residues. CDR3 nucleotides: TGCGCCAGCAGCTTAACAGACAGGTACAATTCACCCCTCCACTTT. This gives the protein CASSLTDRYNSPLHF.

This clone was observed a single time. V is TRBV5-4 and J is TRBJ2-7; TRBD2 aligns across 7 bases. The CDR3 is made up of 14 amino acids. Germline CDR1 is SGHNT and CDR2 is YYREEE (reference sequence). Trimming removed 7 bases from V and 3 bases from J; junction bases left unmatched: 10. CDR3 in amino acids: CASSSTAGLYEQYF. Written as DNA, the CDR3 is TGTGCCAGCTCCTCGACAGCGGGGCTCTACGAGCAGTACTTC.

V usage is TRBV30 and J usage is TRBJ1-5; tentatively, D is TRBD1 (5 bases). V was cut by 1 base and J by 4 bases, with 8 bases left in between. The germline V gene encodes CDR1 GTSNPN and CDR2 SVGIG (reference sequence). The length of the CDR3 is 13 residues. This CDR3 is CAWSGAGNQPQHF. CDR3 DNA sequence: TGTGCCTGGAGTGGGGCAGGGAATCAGCCCCAGCATTTT.

This chain links TRBV7-9 with TRBJ1-2; D call uncertain. V was shortened by 1 base and J by 6 bases, with 9 bases between the two germline ends. Per germline, CDR1 SEHNR and CDR2 FQNEAQ (reference sequence). This CDR3 has 13 amino acids. The CDR3 region is CASSLGTPDGYTF. CDR3 sequence (DNA): TGTGCCAGCAGCTTAGGCACTCCTGATGGCTACACCTTC.

This sequence joins TRBV19 and TRBJ1-4; unclear D gene. V gave up 2 bases and J gave up 0 bases, with 10 bases separating them. The germline gives CDR1 LNHDA, CDR2 SQIVND (reference sequence). The CDR3 runs 16 residues. The CDR3 loop reads CASSITWRATNEKLFF. The CDR3, as DNA: TGTGCCAGTAGTATAACTTGGAGGGCAACTAATGAAAAACTGTTTTTT.

The V call is TRBV10-2, the J call TRBJ1-2; D unclear. Trimming left V 10 bases short and J 5 bases short, with 17 bases between. The germline V gene encodes CDR1 WSHSY and CDR2 SAAADI. This CDR3 region has 13 residues. The CDR3 spells CATRSSGTYGYTF. CDR3 bases: TGCGCCACCCGATCGTCGGGAACTTATGGCTACACCTTC.

This clone has more than one count but fewer than ten. The J gene is TRBJ2-7, the V gene TRBV5-1; possibly TRBD2 for D (5 bases). Trimming removed 3 bases at V and 2 bases at J, with 15 bases between. Germline V gene lookup returns CDR1 SGHRS and CDR2 YFSETQ. This CDR3 has 15 residues. CDR3 sequence reads: CASSYSATGTYEQYF. DNA for the CDR3: TGCGCCAGCAGCTATTCTGCGACGGGAACCTACGAGCAGTACTTC.

CDR3 sequence reads: CASSPPRTGSSYEQYF. In DNA, the CDR3 is TGTGCCAGCTCACCACCGAGGACGGGGAGCTCCTACGAGCAGTACTTC. This chain connects TRBV18 to TRBJ2-7; possibly TRBD2 for D (5 bases). The V and J ends lost 0 bases and 0 bases respectively, with 12 bases between them. The CDR3 has 16 amino acids. Germline V lookup: CDR1 KGHSH, CDR2 LQKENI.

This chain uses TRBV2 with TRBJ1-5; 10 positions match TRBD1. The CDR3 totals 15 residues. Germline V gives CDR1 SNHLY, CDR2 FYNNEI. After removal of 7 bases from V and 1 base from J, the junction contained 4 bases not matched to a gene. This CDR3 reads CASNRDRGSNQPQHF. CDR3 sequence (DNA): TGTGCCAGCAACCGGGACAGGGGAAGCAATCAGCCCCAGCATTTT.

The genes are TRBV29-1 and TRBJ1-3, with D tentatively TRBD1 (5 bases). Germline-derived CDR1 and CDR2 are SQVTM and ANQGSEA. The CDR3 extends over 13 amino acids. Trimming removed 6 bases from V and 5 bases from J, with 14 bases in between. CDR3: CSVQVDRRNTIYF. DNA for the CDR3: TGCAGCGTCCAGGTTGACAGAAGAAACACCATATATTTT.

This rearrangement joins TRBV11-2 to TRBJ2-1, with a tentative D call TRBD1 (5 bases). Germline V CDR1 and CDR2: SGHAT, FQNNGV. The CDR3 length is 14 residues. With 0 bases removed from V and 6 bases from J, the gap between germline ends came to 9 bases. The CDR3 sequence: CASSLDGRVNEQFF. In nucleotides, the CDR3 is TGTGCCAGCAGCTTAGATGGCAGGGTCAATGAGCAGTTCTTC.

The rearrangement joins TRBV3-1 (or the pseudogene TRBV3-2) to TRBJ1-1; TRBD1 is a possible D gene (5 bases). The CDR3 is 11 residues long. Germline CDR1 LGHDT, CDR2 YNNKEL (reference sequence). The CDR3 DNA sequence: TGTGCAAGCCGGGGGTTCACTGAAGCTTTCTTT. This gives the protein CASRGFTEAFF.

The rearrangement links TRBV13 to TRBJ1-1; weak D call: TRBD1 (6 bases). The CDR3 has 13 amino acids. The germline V and J ends were trimmed by 3 bases and 3 bases, with 8 bases remaining between them. Germline CDR1 and CDR2: PRHDT and FYEKMQ (reference sequence). The CDR3 region is CASSFNRDTEAFF. The CDR3 bases are TGTGCCAGCAGCTTTAACAGGGACACTGAAGCTTTCTTT.

J is TRBJ2-5 and V is TRBV19; D is unclear. This CDR3 region has 13 residues. The ends were cut back, 2 bases at V and 5 bases at J, with 9 bases in the middle. Looked up from germline, CDR1 is LNHDA and CDR2 is SQIVND (reference sequence). CDR3 amino acids: CASSILAGETQYF. The DNA for the CDR3 is TGTGCCAGTAGTATATTAGCCGGGGAGACCCAGTACTTC.